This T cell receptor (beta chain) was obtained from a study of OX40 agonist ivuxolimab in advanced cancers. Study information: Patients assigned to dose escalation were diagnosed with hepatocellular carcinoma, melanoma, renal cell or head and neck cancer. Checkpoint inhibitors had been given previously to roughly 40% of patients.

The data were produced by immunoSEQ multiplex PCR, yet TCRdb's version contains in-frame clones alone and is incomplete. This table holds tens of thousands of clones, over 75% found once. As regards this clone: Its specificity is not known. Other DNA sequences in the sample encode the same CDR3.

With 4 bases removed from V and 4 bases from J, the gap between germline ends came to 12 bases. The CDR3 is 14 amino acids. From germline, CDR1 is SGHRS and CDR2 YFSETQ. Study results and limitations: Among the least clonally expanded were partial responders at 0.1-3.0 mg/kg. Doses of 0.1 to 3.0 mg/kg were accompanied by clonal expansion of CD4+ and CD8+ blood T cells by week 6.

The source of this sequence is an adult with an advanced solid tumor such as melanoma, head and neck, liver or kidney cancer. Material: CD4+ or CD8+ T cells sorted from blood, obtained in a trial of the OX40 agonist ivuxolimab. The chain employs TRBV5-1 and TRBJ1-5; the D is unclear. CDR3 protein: CASSPTGPNQPQHF. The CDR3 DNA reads TGCGCCAGCAGCCCCACGGGCCCTAATCAGCCCCAGCATTTT.